Included here is one T cell receptor beta chain sequence, with context. This sample stems from a study of blood T cells in healthy people across ages. Germline-derived CDR1 and CDR2 are SGHTA and FQGNSA. There are 14 residues in the CDR3. Unmatched junction bases numbered 6, after V lost 5 bases and J lost 9 bases. A second PCR of about 7 to 12 cycles used a sample-barcoded 5' primer and a J-beta primer mix. Each cDNA molecule, via a template-switch adaptor with 12 random nucleotides, was tagged. MiXCR was run by TCRdb on the 5' RACE reads, yielding one entry per CDR3 protein. The sample carries some 1.1 million distinct CDR3 sequences, roughly two fifths recorded once.

Specimen: blood. The gene calls are TRBV7-2 and TRBJ1-6; TRBD1 matches at 8 bases. This clonotype was obtained from a young man in good health. CDR3 in DNA: TGTGCCAGCAGCGGAGGACAGGGCAGTTCACCCCTCCACTTT. Translated, it gives CASSGGQGSSPLHF.